Only a few counts were recorded for the clone carrying this TCR beta chain. Its antigen remains unidentified. These data belong to a study of early T cells in non-severe SARS-CoV-2 infection. For the study at large: The chains were unpaired, and the sequenced material was bulk RNA from unsorted whole blood.

CDR3 length: 14 amino acids. Germline V gene lookup returns CDR1 KGHSH and CDR2 LQKENI. Trimming cost V 2 bases and J 2 bases, with 9 bases left between them. Study-wide results and limits: Reliance on VDJdb matching favored anti-spike CD8 responses; private and CD4 specificities were missed.

Attached unique molecular identifiers marked individual cDNA molecules. TCRdb redid the calling of the 5' RACE reads with MiXCR, one entry per CDR3 protein. The table has under 45,000 distinct CDR3 sequences, 6.8% seen once. The source of this sequence is an adult who was a healthcare worker with PCR-confirmed SARS-CoV-2 infection or an uninfected control (not recorded which). The sequencing here drew on whole blood, taken at baseline. J is TRBJ1-1 and V is TRBV18; D gene ambiguous. The CDR3 nucleotides are TGTGCCAGCTCACCAGGGCCCCTAAACACTGAAGCTTTCTTT. Protein: CASSPGPLNTEAFF.